Listed below are T cell receptor beta chains from one sample, sequenced in a study of CD8 T cells in ankylosing spondylitis. TCRdb processed the 5' RACE reads anew with MiXCR; each CDR3 protein has one entry. This repertoire shows 750,000 to 850,000 distinct CDR3 sequences, over 9.5% found once; its top ten account for 0.51%. Sequencing was carried out using blood, either unsorted or a sorted T cell fraction (not recorded which). The receptors originated from a male donor with ankylosing spondylitis. CDR3s include the opening cysteine and the closing phenylalanine or tryptophan. The D gene is left open where the match is weak. The size entry is marked missing in some rows and otherwise reads once, few, many or a size class.

V	size	J	D	CDR3	DNA
TRBV12-3/TRBV12-4	few	TRBJ2-1	-	CASSSLSFEQFF	TGTGCCAGCAGTTCCCTTTCCTTTGAGCAGTTCTTC
TRBV20-1	-	TRBJ2-1	-	CSARDPASGSNEQFF	TGCAGTGCTAGAGATCCGGCGTCCGGTTCGAATGAGCAGTTCTTC
TRBV5-1	few	TRBJ1-1	TRBD1	CASSFGQGRGVHNTEAFF	TGCGCCAGCAGCTTCGGACAGGGCAGGGGGGTACATAACACTGAAGCTTTCTTT
TRBV12-3/TRBV12-4	few	TRBJ2-7	-	CASISRGYEQYF	TGTGCCAGCATTTCGAGAGGGTACGAGCAGTACTTC
TRBV20-1	-	TRBJ2-7	TRBD1	CSASVRTGGSEQYF	TGCAGTGCTAGCGTGCGGACAGGGGGTAGCGAGCAGTACTTC
TRBV7-2	-	TRBJ1-1	-	CASSLEGGFAEAFF	TGTGCCAGCAGCTTAGAGGGGGGGTTCGCTGAAGCTTTCTTT
TRBV5-5	many	TRBJ2-1	TRBD2	CASSLTSVSSYNEQFF	TGTGCCAGCAGCCTAACTAGCGTTAGCTCCTACAATGAGCAGTTCTTC
TRBV5-6	few	TRBJ2-4	-	CASSLTGIKNIQYF	TGTGCCAGCAGCTTAACAGGGATAAAAAACATTCAGTACTTC
TRBV12-3/TRBV12-4	few	TRBJ2-1	-	CASSWGARTYNEQFF	TGTGCCAGCAGTTGGGGGGCGCGCACCTACAATGAGCAGTTCTTC
TRBV2	-	TRBJ2-7	-	CASSEAVTEGSYEQYF	TGTGCCAGCAGTGAAGCGGTGACAGAGGGTTCCTACGAGCAGTACTTC
TRBV10-1	-	TRBJ2-3	TRBD2	CASSDSSGRFVGKDTQYF	TGCGCCAGCAGCGACTCTAGCGGGAGGTTCGTTGGGAAAGATACGCAGTATTTT
TRBV5-1	-	TRBJ2-2	-	CASSFIRPGDTGELFF	TGCGCCAGCAGCTTTATTCGCCCAGGGGACACCGGGGAGCTGTTTTTT
TRBV6-2/TRBV6-3	-	TRBJ2-7	-	CASSYSTQGYEQYF	TGTGCCAGCAGTTACTCTACACAAGGTTACGAGCAGTACTTC
TRBV20-1	few	TRBJ2-7	-	CSARDSRTVYEQYF	TGCAGTGCTAGAGATTCGCGGACAGTGTACGAGCAGTACTTC
TRBV6-1	few	TRBJ2-5	-	CASNRLGGRETQYF	TGTGCCAGCAATCGACTAGGGGGGCGAGAGACCCAGTACTTC
TRBV7-9	-	TRBJ1-1	-	CASSLAHTGPQIEAFF	TGTGCCAGCAGCTTAGCCCATACGGGACCGCAAATTGAAGCTTTCTTT
TRBV29-1	many	TRBJ1-2	TRBD1	CSAGQTFYGYTF	TGCAGCGCGGGACAGACTTTCTATGGCTACACCTTC